Below are 14 T cell receptor beta chains sequenced from a single sample in a study of blood T cells in healthy people across ages. A second PCR of 7 to 11 cycles used a sample-barcoded 5' primer and a J-beta primer mix. TCRdb ran MiXCR on the 5' RACE reads and lists one entry per CDR3 protein. The table lists hundreds of thousands of distinct CDR3 sequences, 35% to 60% of them singletons. The sample was blood. The receptor source for this set is a man older than 75 in good health.

The chain recombines TRBV20-1 with TRBJ1-1; TRBD1 is a possible D gene (6 bases). V was shortened by 6 bases and J by 1 base, with 18 bases between the two germline ends. Germline values: CDR1 DFQATT, CDR2 SNEGSKA (reference sequence). There are 15 residues in the CDR3. The CDR3 nucleotides are TGCAGTGCCAAGTACCAGGGGAGGGGGAACACTGAAGCTTTCTTT. Translated, it gives CSAKYQGRGNTEAFF.

This clonotype was seen a handful of times. The CDR3 DNA reads as TGTGCCAGCAGCCACGGCCTCCTTGGCTCCTACGAGCAGTACTTC. Protein sequence: CASSHGLLGSYEQYF. The chain joins TRBV4-2 to TRBJ2-7; D uncertain. V lost 3 bases and J 0 bases, leaving 12 bases between the germline ends. The germline gives CDR1 LGHNA, CDR2 YNFKEQ. The CDR3 runs to 15 residues.

The chain couples TRBV7-2 to TRBJ1-1; D may be TRBD1 (6 bases). With 1 base removed from V and 4 bases from J, the gap between germline ends came to 13 bases. Germline CDR1 SGHTA, CDR2 FQGNSA. This CDR3 is 15 amino acids long. This chain's CDR3 is CASSLETGFGTEAFF. CDR3 DNA sequence: TGTGCCAGCAGCTTAGAAACAGGGTTTGGCACTGAAGCTTTCTTT.

The chain has TRBV19 and TRBJ2-2; the D is unclear. This CDR3 is built from 13 residues. V was trimmed by 3 bases and J by 8 bases, leaving 10 bases between them. CDR1 and CDR2 (germline): LNHDA, SQIVND (reference sequence). The CDR3 DNA reads as TGTGCCAGTAGTATTCTTGGAGAGGGGGAGCTGTTTTTT. Translating gives CASSILGEGELFF.

This clonotype was counted only a few times. The chain is built from TRBV4-2 and TRBJ2-1; 9 nucleotides agree with TRBD1. The J call may be mistaken, given a closer DNA end match to TRBJ2-7. Germline V CDR1 and CDR2: LGHNA, YNFKEQ. The CDR3 runs 14 residues. The CDR3 sequence is CASTEWGTGNEQYF. The CDR3 DNA reads TGTGCCAGCACCGAGTGGGGGACAGGGAATGAGCAGTACTTC.

The rearrangement joins TRBV2 to TRBJ1-3, with 7 bases identical to TRBD1. The germline CDR1 and CDR2 sequences are SNHLY and FYNNEI. The CDR3 runs to 15 residues. V was pared by 6 bases and J by 4 bases, with 9 bases of the junction left unmatched. CDR3 residues: CASRGDRTRGNTIYF. DNA for the CDR3: TGTGCCAGCAGGGGGGACAGAACGCGCGGAAACACCATATATTTT.

In its sample, this clonotype was seen a few times. This chain joins TRBV15 and TRBJ1-1; D gene ambiguous. The V and J ends lost 0 bases and 1 base respectively, with 9 bases between them. CDR3 size: 15 residues. Germline-derived CDR1 and CDR2 are LNHNV and YYDKDF (reference sequence). CDR3: CATSRDRAPNTEAFF. In DNA form, the CDR3 reads TGTGCCACCAGCAGAGACCGGGCACCGAACACTGAAGCTTTCTTT.

The chain couples TRBV12-3 or TRBV12-4 to TRBJ2-7; the D gene is possibly TRBD1 (5 bases). V was pared by 5 bases and J by 6 bases, with 17 bases between. The CDR3 consists of 14 residues. The CDR3 loop is CASSPTGNRGEQYF. The CDR3 DNA is TGTGCCAGCAGTCCAACAGGTAATCGTGGCGAGCAGTACTTC.

V and J are TRBV7-2 and TRBJ2-6, with D unclear. Trimming removed 5 bases at V and 0 bases at J, with 14 bases between. The length of the CDR3 is 17 residues. Germline values: CDR1 SGHTA, CDR2 FQGNSA. The CDR3 reads CASSKGPEYSGANVLTF. The CDR3 DNA reads as TGTGCCAGCAGCAAAGGACCTGAATACTCTGGGGCCAACGTCCTGACTTTC.

This rearrangement joins TRBV4-2 to TRBJ2-4; 10 bases fit TRBD1. The CDR3 extends over 17 amino acids. Germline-derived CDR1 and CDR2 are LGHNA and YNFKEQ. V shed 0 bases and J 6 bases; nucleotides not matched to a gene: 8. The CDR3 is CASSQDSIRDRGNIQYF. The CDR3 coding sequence is TGTGCCAGCAGCCAAGATAGTATCCGGGACAGGGGAAACATTCAGTACTTC.

This chain uses TRBV2 with TRBJ2-2; 12 bases line up with TRBD2. There are 16 residues in the CDR3. V dropped 6 bases and J dropped 6; count of bases not matched to a gene: 8. Germline CDR1 and CDR2: SNHLY and FYNNEI. In DNA, the CDR3 is TGTGCCAGCAGCCACCTGACTAGCGGGAGCCCCGGGGAGCTGTTTTTT. Translated, it gives CASSHLTSGSPGELFF. Full variable domain (outside the CDR3, taken from reference TRBV2 and TRBJ2-2): EPEVTQTPSHQVTQMGQEVILRCVPISNHLYFYWYRQILGQKVEFLVSFYNNEISEKSEIFDDQFSVERPDGSNFTLKIRSTKLEDSAMYFCASSHLTSGSPGELFFGEGSRLTVL.

This clonotype was recorded only once. This chain links TRBV5-1 with TRBJ2-3, with TRBD2 identical over 7 bases. This CDR3 region has 15 residues. Germline CDR1 SGHRS, CDR2 YFSETQ. The V and J ends lost 0 bases and 3 bases, in that order; junction bases with no gene match: 4. CDR3: CASSLGTSKTDTQYF. CDR3 bases: TGCGCCAGCAGCTTGGGGACTAGTAAAACAGATACGCAGTATTTT. Combining the CDR3 with reference TRBV5-1 and TRBJ2-3 gives the whole variable domain KAGVTQTPRYLIKTRGQQVTLSCSPISGHRSVSWYQQTPGQGLQFLFEYFSETQRNKGNFPGRFSGRQFSNSRSEMNVSTLELGDSALYLCASSLGTSKTDTQYFGPGTRLTVL.

The rearrangement uses TRBV9 and TRBJ2-3; 8 nucleotides agree with TRBD2. Looked up from germline, CDR1 is SGDLS and CDR2 is YYNGEE. The CDR3 extends over 15 amino acids. The V and J ends lost 4 bases and 2 bases, in that order; junction bases with no gene match: 6. CDR3 DNA: TGTGCCAGCAGCCTTAGCGGGAAGATCACAGATACGCAGTATTTT. As protein: CASSLSGKITDTQYF.

V is TRBV15 and J is TRBJ2-1; D gene ambiguous. The germline gives CDR1 LNHNV, CDR2 YYDKDF (reference sequence). The CDR3 totals 17 residues. Trimming removed 1 base from V and 0 bases from J, with 13 bases in between. The CDR3 sequence is CATSRVVGQYSYNEQFF. The CDR3 DNA reads TGTGCCACCAGCAGAGTAGTTGGGCAGTACTCCTACAATGAGCAGTTCTTC.